Reported below is one T cell receptor (beta chain). What it binds is unknown. The germline V gene has CDR1 ENHRY and CDR2 SYGVKD. Trimming shortened V by 8 bases and J by 6 bases, and 12 bases separated the two germline ends. The CDR3 is 12 residues long. This record belongs to a study of blood T cells in healthy people across ages. At the level of the study: There was about one barcoded beta molecule captured by template switching per two T cells. Findings and limits, study-wide: No one knew whether donors had CMV, which possibly confounded expanded clonotype changes. Unsorted PBMC material precluded a definitive naive versus antigen-experienced comparison. Observed TCR beta diversity per million T cells went down as age went up. This fall followed a roughly linear course with age.

The authors ran a second PCR of roughly 6 to 11 cycles using a sample-barcoded 5' primer and a J-beta primer mix. TCRdb passed the 5' RACE reads through MiXCR, listing each CDR3 protein once. The sample lists about 830,000 distinct CDR3 sequences; roughly 60% were seen once. The source is a man aged 30 to 39 in good health. The chain uses TRBV10-3 and TRBJ2-3, with a weak D call TRBD2 (5 bases). The sample consisted of blood. The CDR3 region has the DNA TGTGCCATCGGACTCGCCGGGGATACGCAGTATTTT. Translation gives CAIGLAGDTQYF.